A selection of T cell receptor beta chains follows, all from one sample in a study of blood T cell repertoires in COVID-19. Produced via immunoSEQ multiplex PCR; TCRdb's table is partial and in-frame only. The sample has 250,000 to 300,000 clones; around 87% are singletons. Material for sequencing was peripheral blood. Receptor source: a middle-aged woman who had recovered from COVID-19. Each CDR3 is given with its conserved first and last residue. Fields, in order: clone size, J gene, V gene, D gene, CDR3 DNA, CDR3 protein. D genes are given only for firm matches. Rows may omit the clone size; those that give it use once, few, many or a size class.

abundance: .
j_gene: TRBJ1-2
v_gene: TRBV6-5
d_gene: .
CDR3nt: TGTGCCAGCAGCCCATGGCAGAAGTATGGCTACACCTTC
CDR3aa: CASSPWQKYGYTF

abundance: .
j_gene: TRBJ1-2
v_gene: TRBV7-9
d_gene: TRBD1
CDR3nt: TGTGCCAGCAGCACCCCGGGACAGGGGTCTGCTGGCTACACCTTC
CDR3aa: CASSTPGQGSAGYTF

abundance: .
j_gene: TRBJ1-2
v_gene: TRBV19
d_gene: .
CDR3nt: TGTGCCAGTAGTACACAGGCGAGGGGGTCCCTCGACTATGGCTACACCTTC
CDR3aa: CASSTQARGSLDYGYTF

abundance: .
j_gene: TRBJ1-4
v_gene: TRBV30
d_gene: .
CDR3nt: TGTGCCTGGAGTGTTGGGAACCCAGGGGAAAAACTGTTTTTT
CDR3aa: CAWSVGNPGEKLFF

abundance: .
j_gene: TRBJ2-5
v_gene: TRBV7-3
d_gene: TRBD1
CDR3nt: TGTGCCAGCAGCATCGGGACAGGGAATCAAGAGACCCAGTACTTC
CDR3aa: CASSIGTGNQETQYF

abundance: .
j_gene: TRBJ1-5
v_gene: TRBV11-2
d_gene: .
CDR3nt: TGTGCCAGCAGCTTAGAGCGGGATCAGCCCCAGCATTTT
CDR3aa: CASSLERDQPQHF

abundance: .
j_gene: TRBJ2-1
v_gene: TRBV7-9
d_gene: TRBD1
CDR3nt: TGTGCCAGCAGTTACCGGGACAGGGGTGGCAATGAGCAGTTCTTC
CDR3aa: CASSYRDRGGNEQFF

abundance: .
j_gene: TRBJ1-3
v_gene: TRBV5-1
d_gene: TRBD1
CDR3nt: TGCGCCAGCAGCTACGGGACAGCTCCCTCTGGAAACACCATATATTTT
CDR3aa: CASSYGTAPSGNTIYF

abundance: .
j_gene: TRBJ2-3
v_gene: TRBV5-1
d_gene: TRBD2
CDR3nt: TGCGCCAGCAGCTTGGGCGCGGGGGGGAGCACAGATACGCAGTATTTT
CDR3aa: CASSLGAGGSTDTQYF

abundance: .
j_gene: TRBJ2-5
v_gene: TRBV2
d_gene: .
CDR3nt: TGTGCCAGCAAGCTGGAAGAGACCCAGTACTTC
CDR3aa: CASKLEETQYF

abundance: once
j_gene: TRBJ2-1
v_gene: TRBV27
d_gene: .
CDR3nt: TGTGCCAGCACCTCCGACCAGGGGAGCTCCTACAATGAGCAGTTCTTC
CDR3aa: CASTSDQGSSYNEQFF

abundance: .
j_gene: TRBJ2-6
v_gene: TRBV10-3
d_gene: TRBD1
CDR3nt: TGTGCCATCAGGACAGGGTTGGGATCTGGGGCCAACGTCCTGACTTTC
CDR3aa: CAIRTGLGSGANVLTF

abundance: .
j_gene: TRBJ1-5
v_gene: TRBV2
d_gene: .
CDR3nt: TGTGCCAGCAGTGATAACAGGGCCTCCTATAGCAATCAGCCCCAGCATTTT
CDR3aa: CASSDNRASYSNQPQHF

abundance: .
j_gene: TRBJ2-1
v_gene: TRBV15
d_gene: .
CDR3nt: TGTGCCACCAGCAGAGGGCGGGGTAATGAGCAGTTCTTC
CDR3aa: CATSRGRGNEQFF

abundance: .
j_gene: TRBJ1-2
v_gene: TRBV18
d_gene: TRBD1
CDR3nt: TGTGCCAGCTCACGGGACAGGGGCCGCCTTAACTATGGCTACACCTTC
CDR3aa: CASSRDRGRLNYGYTF

abundance: .
j_gene: TRBJ2-7
v_gene: TRBV7-2
d_gene: .
CDR3nt: TGTGCCAGCAGCCGCAGGGGGGCACGGAGCGAGCAGTACTTC
CDR3aa: CASSRRGARSEQYF

abundance: .
j_gene: TRBJ1-1
v_gene: TRBV7-6
d_gene: .
CDR3nt: TGTGCCAGCAGCCGGGGAGGATCCTACACTGAAGCTTTCTTT
CDR3aa: CASSRGGSYTEAFF

abundance: .
j_gene: TRBJ1-5
v_gene: TRBV27
d_gene: .
CDR3nt: TGTGCCAGCAGTCCGTACCCGATCAGTGCTCGTAATCAGCCCCAGCATTTT
CDR3aa: CASSPYPISARNQPQHF

abundance: .
j_gene: TRBJ1-4
v_gene: TRBV19
d_gene: TRBD1
CDR3nt: TGTGCCAGTACAAGACAGGGGAGGAATGAAAAACTGTTTTTT
CDR3aa: CASTRQGRNEKLFF

abundance: .
j_gene: TRBJ1-2
v_gene: TRBV7-9
d_gene: .
CDR3nt: TGTGCCAGCAGCTTAAACTCGCGGTATGGCTACACCTTC
CDR3aa: CASSLNSRYGYTF

abundance: .
j_gene: TRBJ1-2
v_gene: TRBV5-1
d_gene: .
CDR3nt: TGCGCCAGCAGCTTGACCGGCGACTCCAACTATGGCTACACCTTC
CDR3aa: CASSLTGDSNYGYTF

abundance: .
j_gene: TRBJ2-3
v_gene: TRBV5-1
d_gene: TRBD1
CDR3nt: TGCGCCAGCAGCGCGGGGGGACAGGGGGCCTCGGATACGCAGTATTTT
CDR3aa: CASSAGGQGASDTQYF

abundance: .
j_gene: TRBJ1-1
v_gene: TRBV25-1
d_gene: .
CDR3nt: TGTGCCAGCAGTGAATACTTGGGGGGTAGAGAAGCTTTCTTT
CDR3aa: CASSEYLGGREAFF

abundance: .
j_gene: TRBJ1-5
v_gene: TRBV12-3/TRBV12-4
d_gene: .
CDR3nt: TGTGCCAGCAGTTTAGGGGGCGATCAGCCCCAGCATTTT
CDR3aa: CASSLGGDQPQHF

abundance: .
j_gene: TRBJ2-2
v_gene: TRBV11-2
d_gene: .
CDR3nt: TGTGCCAGCAGCCAGACAGCCATTGCGAACACCGGGGAGCTGTTTTTT
CDR3aa: CASSQTAIANTGELFF